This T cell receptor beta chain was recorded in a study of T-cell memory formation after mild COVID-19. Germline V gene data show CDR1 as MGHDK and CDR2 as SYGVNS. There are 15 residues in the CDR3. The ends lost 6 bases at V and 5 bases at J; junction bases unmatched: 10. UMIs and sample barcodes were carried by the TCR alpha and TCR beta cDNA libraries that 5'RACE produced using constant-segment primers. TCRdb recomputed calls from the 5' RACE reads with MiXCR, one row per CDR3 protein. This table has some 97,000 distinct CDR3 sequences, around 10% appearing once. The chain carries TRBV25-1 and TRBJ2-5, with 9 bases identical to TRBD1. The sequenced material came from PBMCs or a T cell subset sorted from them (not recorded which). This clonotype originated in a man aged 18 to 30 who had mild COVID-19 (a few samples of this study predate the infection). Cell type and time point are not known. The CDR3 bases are TGTGCCAGCAGGCGACAGGGGGACGGAGGGGAGACCCAGTACTTC. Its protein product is CASRRQGDGGETQYF.